This is a list of T cell receptor beta chains from one sample in a study of blood T cell repertoires in COVID-19. TCRdb's copy holds only in-frame clones and misses some; the assay was immunoSEQ multiplex PCR. The sample lists nearly 350,000 clones, about 90% occurring once. Sequences were obtained from peripheral blood. The receptors originated from a woman in her seventies with COVID-19, enrolled during active disease. The CDR3 runs from the conserved cysteine through the conserved F or W. D genes are given only for firm matches. Clone size appears in some rows only: once, few, many, or a class for an expanded clone.

j_call: TRBJ1-5
d_call: -
v_call: TRBV6-5
clone_size: few
cdr3_aa: CATEEGSSLNQPQHF
cdr3_nt: TGTGCCACGGAGGAAGGGAGCAGTTTGAATCAGCCCCAGCATTTT

j_call: TRBJ2-7
d_call: -
v_call: TRBV18
clone_size: once
cdr3_aa: CASSQGSRDYEQYF
cdr3_nt: TGTGCCAGCTCACAGGGCTCTCGGGACTACGAGCAGTACTTC

j_call: TRBJ1-2
d_call: TRBD1
v_call: TRBV5-6
clone_size: -
cdr3_aa: CASSLGSGGASGYTF
cdr3_nt: TGTGCCAGCAGCTTGGGGTCAGGGGGCGCGAGTGGCTACACCTTC

j_call: TRBJ2-3
d_call: TRBD2
v_call: TRBV4-1
clone_size: -
cdr3_aa: CASSQVGGGWADTQYF
cdr3_nt: TGCGCCAGCAGCCAGGTCGGCGGGGGGTGGGCAGATACGCAGTATTTT

j_call: TRBJ2-7
d_call: -
v_call: TRBV14
clone_size: -
cdr3_aa: CASSQEVRVYEQYF
cdr3_nt: TGTGCCAGCAGCCAAGAAGTCAGGGTCTACGAGCAGTACTTC

j_call: TRBJ1-5
d_call: -
v_call: TRBV7-8
clone_size: few
cdr3_aa: CASSSEDRGISLPQHF
cdr3_nt: TGTGCCAGCAGCTCTGAAGACAGAGGCATTTCCCTTCCCCAGCATTTT

j_call: TRBJ2-1
d_call: TRBD2
v_call: TRBV5-6
clone_size: -
cdr3_aa: CASSFRRSSGGSFF
cdr3_nt: TGTGCCAGCAGCTTCAGGCGTAGTAGCGGGGGGTCGTTCTTC

j_call: TRBJ2-4
d_call: TRBD1
v_call: TRBV4-1
clone_size: -
cdr3_aa: CASSPGDRAKNIQYF
cdr3_nt: TGCGCCAGCAGCCCAGGGGACAGAGCCAAAAACATTCAGTACTTC

j_call: TRBJ2-5
d_call: TRBD2
v_call: TRBV6-5
clone_size: -
cdr3_aa: CASSYRTSQETQYF
cdr3_nt: TGTGCCAGCAGTTACCGGACTAGCCAAGAGACCCAGTACTTC

j_call: TRBJ1-2
d_call: TRBD1
v_call: TRBV24-1
clone_size: once
cdr3_aa: CATSRGTGTFDDGYTF
cdr3_nt: TGTGCCACCAGTCGGGGGACAGGTACATTCGACGATGGCTACACCTTC

j_call: TRBJ1-2
d_call: -
v_call: TRBV7-9
clone_size: -
cdr3_aa: CASSLPQTANYGYTF
cdr3_nt: TGTGCCAGCAGCTTACCCCAGACAGCTAACTATGGCTACACCTTC

j_call: TRBJ2-1
d_call: -
v_call: TRBV10-2
clone_size: -
cdr3_aa: CASSGGRSSYNEQFF
cdr3_nt: TGCGCCAGCAGTGGCGGGCGGAGCTCCTACAATGAGCAGTTCTTC

j_call: TRBJ1-2
d_call: -
v_call: TRBV30
clone_size: -
cdr3_aa: CAWSSGGAGYGYTF
cdr3_nt: TGTGCCTGGAGTAGTGGGGGCGCCGGCTATGGCTACACCTTC

j_call: TRBJ1-6
d_call: TRBD1
v_call: TRBV2
clone_size: -
cdr3_aa: CASSEGQGLSPLHF
cdr3_nt: TGTGCCAGCAGCGAGGGACAGGGACTCTCACCCCTCCACTTT

j_call: TRBJ1-1
d_call: TRBD1
v_call: TRBV27
clone_size: -
cdr3_aa: CASSRPGQGNTEAFF
cdr3_nt: TGTGCCAGCAGCCGTCCTGGACAGGGGAACACTGAAGCTTTCTTT

j_call: TRBJ2-5
d_call: TRBD2
v_call: TRBV7-2
clone_size: -
cdr3_aa: CASSGSGGAWETQYF
cdr3_nt: TGTGCCAGCAGCGGGAGCGGGGGGGCTTGGGAGACCCAGTACTTC

j_call: TRBJ2-1
d_call: -
v_call: TRBV7-9
clone_size: -
cdr3_aa: CASSFHSTFDFEQFF
cdr3_nt: TGTGCCAGCAGCTTTCATTCGACTTTTGATTTTGAGCAGTTCTTC

j_call: TRBJ2-5
d_call: TRBD2
v_call: TRBV2
clone_size: once
cdr3_aa: CASSQTSGEETQYF
cdr3_nt: TGTGCCAGCAGCCAGACTAGCGGGGAGGAGACCCAGTACTTC

j_call: TRBJ1-4
d_call: -
v_call: TRBV6-2/TRBV6-3
clone_size: -
cdr3_aa: CASSLGGFTREGLFF
cdr3_nt: TGTGCCAGCAGTTTGGGTGGGTTCACTCGGGAAGGACTGTTTTTT

j_call: TRBJ1-3
d_call: -
v_call: TRBV28
clone_size: -
cdr3_aa: CASRLQGSPGNTIYF
cdr3_nt: TGTGCCAGCAGACTACAGGGTAGCCCTGGAAACACCATATATTTT

j_call: TRBJ2-3
d_call: TRBD2
v_call: TRBV28
clone_size: -
cdr3_aa: CASSLGRGGTDTQYF
cdr3_nt: TGTGCCAGCAGTTTAGGGAGGGGAGGCACAGATACGCAGTATTTT

j_call: TRBJ1-4
d_call: TRBD1
v_call: TRBV5-4
clone_size: -
cdr3_aa: CASSFGQGDKKLFF
cdr3_nt: TGTGCCAGCAGCTTTGGACAGGGGGATAAAAAACTGTTTTTT

j_call: TRBJ2-3
d_call: -
v_call: TRBV18
clone_size: -
cdr3_aa: CASSPMRSDTQYF
cdr3_nt: TGTGCCAGCTCACCAATGAGATCAGATACGCAGTATTTT

j_call: TRBJ1-2
d_call: TRBD1
v_call: TRBV4-3
clone_size: -
cdr3_aa: CASSQDRGTGGFYGYTF
cdr3_nt: TGCGCCAGCAGCCAAGATCGAGGGACAGGGGGCTTCTATGGCTACACCTTC

j_call: TRBJ2-7
d_call: TRBD1
v_call: TRBV4-1
clone_size: -
cdr3_aa: CASSQHRTGSYEQYF
cdr3_nt: TGCGCCAGCAGCCAACACCGGACAGGGTCCTACGAGCAGTACTTC

j_call: TRBJ2-1
d_call: -
v_call: TRBV7-7
clone_size: -
cdr3_aa: CASSLEAGPNNEQFF
cdr3_nt: TGTGCCAGCAGCTTAGAAGCAGGCCCCAACAATGAGCAGTTCTTC

j_call: TRBJ1-4
d_call: -
v_call: TRBV7-8
clone_size: -
cdr3_aa: CASSLTPYNKNEKLFF
cdr3_nt: TGTGCCAGCAGCTTAACCCCTTATAACAAGAATGAAAAACTGTTTTTT

j_call: TRBJ1-5
d_call: -
v_call: TRBV9
clone_size: -
cdr3_aa: CASSVEGVSNQPQHF
cdr3_nt: TGTGCCAGCAGCGTAGAAGGGGTTAGCAATCAGCCCCAGCATTTT